A single sample is the source of the 5 T cell receptor beta chains below, sequenced in a study of blood T cell repertoires in COVID-19. Repertoires were generated with immunoSEQ multiplex PCR, while TCRdb's copy carries only in-frame clones and drops some. Among approximately 250,000 clones listed, about 88% were seen once. The sample was peripheral blood. Receptors originate from a man in his forties with acute or convalescent COVID-19.

J is TRBJ2-1 and V is TRBV19, with 10 nucleotides matching TRBD2. In germline, CDR1 is LNHDA, CDR2 SQIVND (reference sequence). V trimming: 2 bases; J trimming: 6 bases; junction bases outside the gene matches: 4. This CDR3 contains 15 residues. The CDR3 DNA reads as TGTGCCAGTAGTATACTAGCGGGGGAGGTCAATGAGCAGTTCTTC. Protein sequence: CASSILAGEVNEQFF.

The chain combines TRBV18 with TRBJ1-5; D ambiguous. V lost 2 bases, J lost 6 bases, and 14 bases lay in between. The CDR3 has 15 residues. CDR1 KGHSH and CDR2 LQKENI come from the germline V gene. CDR3 in amino acids: CASSPGPEVGQPQHF. The CDR3, as DNA: TGTGCCAGCTCACCAGGGCCAGAAGTGGGTCAGCCCCAGCATTTT.

The gene calls are TRBV6-5 and TRBJ1-1; TRBD1 is a possible D gene (6 bases). The CDR3 is made up of 14 amino acids. The germline V and J ends were trimmed by 6 bases and 1 base, with 12 bases remaining between them. Looked up from germline, CDR1 is MNHEY and CDR2 is SVGAGI. CDR3 in DNA: TGTGCCAGCAGATCGACAGGTAAGAACACTGAAGCTTTCTTT. Its translation: CASRSTGKNTEAFF.

The V gene is TRBV11-1, the J gene TRBJ1-2; D is unresolved. The V and J ends lost 8 bases and 1 base respectively, with 8 bases between them. Germline-derived CDR1 and CDR2 are SGHAT and FQDESV (reference sequence). The CDR3 extends over 12 amino acids. The CDR3 is CASGRRNYGYTF. In nucleotides, the CDR3 is TGTGCCAGCGGGCGTCGTAACTATGGCTACACCTTC.

This chain joins TRBV7-2 and TRBJ2-3, with D possibly matching TRBD2 (7 bases). Germline V CDR1 and CDR2: SGHTA, FQGNSA. Trimming removed 5 bases at V and 3 bases at J, with 18 bases between. The length of the CDR3 is 16 residues. CDR3 loop: CASSPSRGALTDTQYF. DNA for the CDR3: TGTGCCAGCAGCCCATCTCGGGGGGCCCTTACAGATACGCAGTATTTT. The full variable domain, completed using reference TRBV7-2 and TRBJ2-3, is GAGVSQSPSNKVTEKGKDVELRCDPISGHTALYWYRQSLGQGLEFLIYFQGNSAPDKSGLPSDRFSAERTGGSVSTLTIQRTQQEDSAVYLCASSPSRGALTDTQYFGPGTRLTVL.